A single sample gave rise to the 18 T cell receptor beta chains below, sequenced in a study of blood T cell repertoires in COVID-19. Sequenced by immunoSEQ multiplex PCR; TCRdb stores in-frame clones only, minus some. The sample comprises 200,000 to 250,000 clones, more than 65% of which are singletons, and 3.5% to 4% rests with the top ten. The sequenced material came from peripheral blood. These receptors were taken from a woman at least 80 years old with acute or convalescent COVID-19.

The chain employs TRBV5-1 and TRBJ1-1, with D hard to call. Trimming cost V 1 base and J 0 bases, with 13 bases left between them. Germline values: CDR1 SGHRS, CDR2 YFSETQ. This CDR3 spans 16 amino acids. The CDR3 DNA sequence: TGCGCCAGCAGCTTGCCCGATAACGACTTGAACACTGAAGCTTTCTTT. Its translation: CASSLPDNDLNTEAFF.

The chain couples TRBV9 to TRBJ1-2; the D gene is possibly TRBD1 (5 bases). This CDR3 spans 13 amino acids. Germline CDR1 reads SGDLS; CDR2 reads YYNGEE. V lost 4 bases, J lost 8 bases, and 15 bases lay in between. The CDR3 DNA reads as TGTGCCAGCAGCCCTTACACAGGCTTCGGCTACACCTTC. Residues: CASSPYTGFGYTF.

The chain uses TRBV4-1 and TRBJ1-3; no clear D gene. V lost 0 bases, J lost 2 bases, and 11 bases lay in between. The germline V gene has CDR1 MGHRA and CDR2 YSYEKL. The CDR3 runs to 16 residues. In DNA form, the CDR3 reads TGCGCCAGCAGCCAAGATCGGCTAGCGCCTGGAAACACCATATATTTT. Translated, it gives CASSQDRLAPGNTIYF.

The V and J genes are TRBV10-2 and TRBJ1-1; D remains ambiguous. The germline V and J ends were trimmed by 8 bases and 0 bases, with 4 bases remaining between them. CDR1 and CDR2 (germline): WSHSY, SAAADI. The CDR3 length is 11 residues. CDR3 DNA sequence: TGCGCCAGCCAAATGAACACTGAAGCTTTCTTT. Translating gives CASQMNTEAFF.

This clone was picked up a small number of times. The rearrangement links TRBV19 to TRBJ1-1; no clear D. Germline V lookup: CDR1 LNHDA, CDR2 SQIVND (reference sequence). V lost 7 bases, J lost 4 bases, and 19 bases lay in between. The CDR3 runs to 15 residues. The CDR3 nucleotides read TGTGCCAGTACCGGAGGGTCACTACCCATCACTGAAGCTTTCTTT. This gives the protein CASTGGSLPITEAFF. Using reference TRBV19 and TRBJ1-1 for the parts outside the CDR3, the full variable domain is DGGITQSPKYLFRKEGQNVTLSCEQNLNHDAMYWYRQDPGQGLRLIYYSQIVNDFQKGDIAEGYSVSREKKESFPLTVTSAQKNPTAFYLCASTGGSLPITEAFFGQGTRLTVV.

The V and J genes are TRBV19 and TRBJ2-7; D gene ambiguous. This CDR3 spans 12 amino acids. V was pared by 4 bases and J by 3 bases, with 7 bases between. From germline, CDR1 is LNHDA and CDR2 SQIVND (reference sequence). The CDR3 region has the DNA TGTGCCAGTAGTAGGCAGGACTACGAGCAGTACTTC. Its translation: CASSRQDYEQYF.

This clone was counted only a few times. This rearrangement joins TRBV19 to TRBJ2-3, with 9 bases that match TRBD2. Germline V lookup: CDR1 LNHDA, CDR2 SQIVND (reference sequence). V dropped 2 bases and J dropped 6; count of bases not matched to a gene: 9. This CDR3 is 16 amino acids long. CDR3 bases: TGTGCCAGTAGTATACAGGCGGGGGGGCCTTTTGATACGCAGTATTTT. It specifies CASSIQAGGPFDTQYF.

The chain couples TRBV6-5 to TRBJ2-2; 11 bases are a match to TRBD2. The V segment lost 8 bases and the J segment 7 bases; nucleotides outside the gene matches: 6. Germline assignment: CDR1 MNHEY and CDR2 SVGAGI. The CDR3 is made up of 14 amino acids. The CDR3 is CASGIAGGIGELFF. CDR3 nucleotides: TGTGCCAGCGGAATAGCGGGGGGGATCGGGGAGCTGTTTTTT.

The V and J genes are TRBV12-3 or TRBV12-4 and TRBJ1-1, with D possibly TRBD1 on 5 matching bases. Trimming cost V 3 bases and J 8 bases, with 13 bases left between them. CDR3 length: 13 amino acids. The CDR3 is CASSFSTGGEAFF. The DNA for the CDR3 is TGTGCCAGCAGTTTTTCGACCGGGGGGGAAGCTTTCTTT.

The V and J genes are TRBV6-5 and TRBJ2-3, with 9 bases matching TRBD2. CDR1 MNHEY and CDR2 SVGAGI come from the germline V gene. V lost 10 bases to trimming and J lost 2 bases; unmatched junction nucleotides: 10. The CDR3 is 15 residues long. The CDR3 DNA reads TGTGCCATCACGCGGAGCGGGGGGCTCACAGATACGCAGTATTTT. Its translation: CAITRSGGLTDTQYF.

CDR3 sequence (DNA): TGTGCCACCTTGGACAGACTCTCTGGAAACACCATATATTTT. Translating it yields CATLDRLSGNTIYF. The rearrangement uses TRBV15 and TRBJ1-3; a weak D match, TRBD1 (6 bases). The CDR3 length is 14 residues. Trimming shortened V by 8 bases and J by 0 bases, and 11 bases separated the two germline ends. The germline V gene has CDR1 LNHNV and CDR2 YYDKDF (reference sequence).

This clone was observed a few times. The V and J genes are TRBV30 and TRBJ1-5; a weak D match, TRBD1 (5 bases). V lost 1 base, J lost 5 bases, and 9 bases lay in between. This CDR3 region has 13 residues. Germline values: CDR1 GTSNPN, CDR2 SVGIG (reference sequence). In DNA, the CDR3 is TGTGCCTGGAGTGGACAGAATTATCAGCCCCAGCATTTT. This gives the protein CAWSGQNYQPQHF.

The V gene is TRBV5-4, the J gene TRBJ2-7; D is unclear. Germline V gene sequence: CDR1 SGHNT, CDR2 YYREEE (reference sequence). The CDR3 runs to 11 residues. Trimming pared 4 bases from V and 9 bases from J, leaving 11 bases between. CDR3 sequence (DNA): TGTGCCAGCAGCCCCCCAAAGAGGCAGTACTTC. Amino acid sequence: CASSPPKRQYF.

V is TRBV30 and J is TRBJ2-5; TRBD2 aligns across 8 bases. Germline V CDR1 and CDR2: GTSNPN, SVGIG (reference sequence). This CDR3 has 15 amino acids. With V trimmed by 0 bases and J by 5 bases, 8 bases remained unmatched. CDR3 sequence reads: CAWSVLAGGWETQYF. The CDR3 bases are TGTGCCTGGAGTGTACTCGCGGGGGGATGGGAGACCCAGTACTTC.

The chain carries TRBV11-1 and TRBJ2-7; D might be TRBD1 (5 bases). The CDR3 extends over 16 amino acids. Germline V gene sequence: CDR1 SGHAT, CDR2 FQDESV (reference sequence). V dropped 4 bases and J dropped 4 bases, with 20 bases sitting between them. The DNA for the CDR3 is TGTGCCAGCAGCTCCCGACAGACCAATTGGGAATACGAGCAGTACTTC. This gives the protein CASSSRQTNWEYEQYF.

V and J are TRBV19 and TRBJ1-1, with TRBD1 matching over 7 bases. V gave up 5 bases and J gave up 10 bases; unmatched junction bases: 16. This CDR3 has 15 residues. Germline values: CDR1 LNHDA, CDR2 SQIVND (reference sequence). CDR3 residues: CASSFSDRVTNLAFF. As DNA, the CDR3 is TGTGCCAGTAGTTTCAGCGACAGGGTTACCAACCTAGCTTTCTTT.

This clone has more than one count but fewer than ten. The chain links TRBV19 to TRBJ1-4; D remains ambiguous. The CDR3 has 15 residues. Looked up from germline, CDR1 is LNHDA and CDR2 is SQIVND (reference sequence). Trimming pared 1 base from V and 7 bases from J, leaving 13 bases between. This chain's CDR3 is CASSIAATSGEKLFF. The CDR3 region has the DNA TGTGCCAGTAGTATAGCGGCCACATCGGGTGAAAAACTGTTTTTT. The entire variable domain, with the rest obtained from reference TRBV19 and TRBJ1-4, is as follows: DGGITQSPKYLFRKEGQNVTLSCEQNLNHDAMYWYRQDPGQGLRLIYYSQIVNDFQKGDIAEGYSVSREKKESFPLTVTSAQKNPTAFYLCASSIAATSGEKLFFGSGTQLSVL.

The V call is TRBV19, the J call TRBJ1-1; no clear D gene. Germline CDR1 is LNHDA and CDR2 is SQIVND (reference sequence). The CDR3 contains 16 residues. V lost 3 bases and J lost 1, with 15 bases in between. The CDR3 sequence: CASSIPRSVANTEAFF. The CDR3 DNA reads TGTGCCAGTAGTATTCCCCGTTCGGTTGCGAACACTGAAGCTTTCTTT. Based on the CDR3 plus reference TRBV19 and TRBJ1-1, the full variable domain is DGGITQSPKYLFRKEGQNVTLSCEQNLNHDAMYWYRQDPGQGLRLIYYSQIVNDFQKGDIAEGYSVSREKKESFPLTVTSAQKNPTAFYLCASSIPRSVANTEAFFGQGTRLTVV.